This TCR beta chain was documented in a study of beta chain features in type 1 diabetes. Whole-study context: Age and gender were similar between patients and healthy donors, as were cell yields. Analysis included 107,917,701 sorted cells drawn from all samples.

Concerning this clone: Its antigen is currently unknown. The sample holds other DNA sequences that translate to the same CDR3.

Germline CDR1 and CDR2: SQVTM and ANQGSEA. The CDR3 runs 12 residues. Losses at the gene ends were 7 bases for V and 2 bases for J; bases not matched to a gene: 5. Every isolated RNA sample was fully reverse transcribed, so sequencing captured expressed TCRB transcripts. The protocol was immunoSEQ multiplex PCR, while the TCRdb copy is restricted to in-frame clones and leaves out a portion. Of about 660,000 clones in the sample, more than 12% were seen once. Study-wide results and caveats: Any HLA-type effect on TCRB rearrangement remained unresolved here. Among all four CD4+ subsets, Type 1 diabetes patients had TCRB CDR3s that were moderately but significantly shorter.

The sample comprised naive CD4+ T cells from blood. This TCR was sampled from a man aged 18 to 30 with type 1 diabetes. The J gene is TRBJ2-7, the V gene TRBV29-1; 7 nucleotides agree with TRBD1. CDR3 amino acids: CSGRDRTYEQYF. DNA for the CDR3: TGCAGCGGTCGGGACAGAACCTACGAGCAGTACTTC.